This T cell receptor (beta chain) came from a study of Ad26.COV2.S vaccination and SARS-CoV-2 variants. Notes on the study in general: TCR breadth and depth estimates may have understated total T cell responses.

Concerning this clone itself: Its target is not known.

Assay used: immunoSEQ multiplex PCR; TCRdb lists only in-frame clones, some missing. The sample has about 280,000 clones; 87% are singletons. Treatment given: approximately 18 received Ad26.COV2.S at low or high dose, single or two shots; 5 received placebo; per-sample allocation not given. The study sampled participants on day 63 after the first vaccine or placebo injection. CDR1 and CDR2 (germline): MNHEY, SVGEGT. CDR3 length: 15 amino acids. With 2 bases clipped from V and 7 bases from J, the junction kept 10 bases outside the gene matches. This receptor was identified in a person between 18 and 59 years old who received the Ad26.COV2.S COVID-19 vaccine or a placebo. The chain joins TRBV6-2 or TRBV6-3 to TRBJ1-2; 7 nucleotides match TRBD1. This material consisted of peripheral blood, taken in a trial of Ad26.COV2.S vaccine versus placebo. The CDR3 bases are TGTGCCAGCAGTTACGCAGCGGACAGGCCCTCTGGCTACACCTTC. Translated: CASSYAADRPSGYTF.